The 27 T cell receptor beta chains presented below share a single source sample, sequenced in a study of cytomegalovirus exposure and HLA in healthy donors. The PCR used 60 Vbeta and 13 Jbeta primers. Clones were read by immunoSEQ multiplex PCR, and TCRdb kept only the in-frame ones, dropping some. The repertoire shows about 110,000 clones; the top ten hold around 0.59%. Sequenced input: PBMCs. All receptors derive from a man aged 50 to 59 in good health and CMV-seronegative.

V and J are TRBV19 and TRBJ2-5, with D perhaps matching TRBD1 (6 bases). Germline V lookup: CDR1 LNHDA, CDR2 SQIVND (reference sequence). The CDR3 sequence is 14 residues long. V was trimmed by 5 bases and J by 5 bases, leaving 15 bases between them. The CDR3 sequence: CASSSSPGDETQYF. The CDR3 DNA reads TGTGCCAGTAGTTCCTCCCCAGGGGACGAGACCCAGTACTTC.

This chain joins TRBV2 and TRBJ1-1; perhaps TRBD1 as D (5 bases). Germline V lookup: CDR1 SNHLY, CDR2 FYNNEI. V was pared by 4 bases and J by 0 bases, with 9 bases between. This CDR3 comprises 14 residues. Here the CDR3 DNA reads TGTGCCAGCAGTGGGACAATAATGAACACTGAAGCTTTCTTT. It translates to CASSGTIMNTEAFF.

This chain links TRBV7-2 with TRBJ1-2, with D tentatively TRBD1 (5 bases). CDR1 and CDR2 (germline): SGHTA, FQGNSA. Trimming left V 1 base short and J 4 bases short, with 16 bases between. The CDR3 loop spans 16 amino acids. CDR3 nucleotide sequence: TGTGCCAGCAGCTTAGAAAGGCAGGGAATCCGCTATGGCTACACCTTC. Translation gives CASSLERQGIRYGYTF.

The rearrangement joins TRBV5-1 to TRBJ2-7, with D hard to call. This CDR3 has 14 residues. Trimming removed 2 bases at V and 1 base at J, with 10 bases between. Germline V gene sequence: CDR1 SGHRS, CDR2 YFSETQ. The CDR3 DNA follows: TGCGCCAGCAGCTTCCAGGAAACATCCTACGAGCAGTACTTC. This gives the protein CASSFQETSYEQYF. Looking up the rest from reference TRBV5-1 and TRBJ2-7 gives the full variable domain: KAGVTQTPRYLIKTRGQQVTLSCSPISGHRSVSWYQQTPGQGLQFLFEYFSETQRNKGNFPGRFSGRQFSNSRSEMNVSTLELGDSALYLCASSFQETSYEQYFGPGTRLTVT.

The chain recombines TRBV7-8 with TRBJ2-4; possibly TRBD1 for D (5 bases). V was shortened by 1 base and J by 6 bases, with 16 bases between the two germline ends. The CDR3 is 16 amino acids. Germline V gives CDR1 SGHVS, CDR2 FQNEAQ. In DNA, the CDR3 is TGTGCCAGCAGCTTAGATAGGCTCGACAGATCAAACATTCAGTACTTC. Translating it yields CASSLDRLDRSNIQYF.

For the CDR3, the DNA is TGTGCCAGCAGCGTAGCTCCCCGGGACAGGGACGGTCATGAGCAGTTCTTC. This gives the protein CASSVAPRDRDGHEQFF. The V and J genes are TRBV9 and TRBJ2-1; 9 nucleotides line up with TRBD1. The trim removed 0 bases at V and 8 bases at J, leaving 12 bases unmatched. In germline, CDR1 is SGDLS, CDR2 YYNGEE. This CDR3 contains 17 residues.

This chain links TRBV9 with TRBJ1-6; maybe TRBD1 (5 bases). Germline V lookup: CDR1 SGDLS, CDR2 YYNGEE. Deletions cut 4 bases from V and 10 bases from J, with 15 bases between. CDR3 length: 14 amino acids. The CDR3 region has the DNA TGTGCCAGCAGCCCGCGGGACTACTACTCACCCCTCCACTTT. This translates into CASSPRDYYSPLHF.

The V gene is TRBV2, the J gene TRBJ1-1, with D tentatively TRBD1 (5 bases). This CDR3 contains 15 residues. Germline-derived CDR1 and CDR2 are SNHLY and FYNNEI. V dropped 3 bases and J dropped 0 bases, with 11 bases sitting between them. The CDR3 coding sequence is TGTGCCAGCAGTGATAGGGGCGCGATGAACACTGAAGCTTTCTTT. Translation gives CASSDRGAMNTEAFF.

The J gene is TRBJ2-3, the V gene TRBV11-2; TRBD2 matches at 14 bases. CDR3 length: 16 amino acids. Trimming cost V 4 bases and J 4 bases; bases outside gene matches: 4. Germline assignment: CDR1 SGHAT and CDR2 FQNNGV. The CDR3 sequence: CASSYGTSGGADTQYF. CDR3 coding DNA: TGTGCCAGCAGCTACGGGACTAGCGGGGGTGCAGATACGCAGTATTTT.

V and J are TRBV7-8 and TRBJ2-2, with a weak D call TRBD2 (7 bases). Trimming took off 5 bases at V and 4 bases at J, with 17 bases between the two ends. The CDR3 runs to 16 residues. The germline V gene has CDR1 SGHVS and CDR2 FQNEAQ. Here the CDR3 DNA reads TGTGCCAGCAGCGAGAAGGGGGAGGGAGTCACCGGGGAGCTGTTTTTT. Translated, it gives CASSEKGEGVTGELFF.

The rearrangement uses TRBV10-3 and TRBJ2-7; 9 bases are shared with TRBD1. V shed 0 bases, J shed 1 base, and the junction held 4 bases outside the gene matches. The CDR3 runs 16 residues. The germline V gene encodes CDR1 ENHRY and CDR2 SYGVKD. CDR3 DNA sequence: TGTGCCATCAGTGAGTCGGACAGGGGACAATCCTACGAGCAGTACTTC. Amino acid sequence: CAISESDRGQSYEQYF.

This chain uses TRBV9 with TRBJ2-2, with 12 bases fitting TRBD2. The trim removed 3 bases at V and 2 bases at J, leaving 2 bases unmatched. Germline CDR1 SGDLS, CDR2 YYNGEE. This CDR3 is built from 16 residues. The CDR3 nucleotides are TGTGCCAGCAGCGCTAGCGGGAGGGGAAACACCGGGGAGCTGTTTTTT. Translation gives CASSASGRGNTGELFF.

This sequence joins TRBV7-2 and TRBJ1-1; 7 bases are shared with TRBD1. The junction had 8 bases not matched to a gene; V was cut back by 6 bases and J by 10 bases. The germline V gene encodes CDR1 SGHTA and CDR2 FQGNSA. The CDR3 covers 12 residues. CDR3 in amino acids: CASSSYRGRAFF. The CDR3 nucleotides read TGTGCCAGCAGTTCCTACAGGGGCAGAGCTTTCTTT. Full variable domain (remainder filled in from reference TRBV7-2 and TRBJ1-1): GAGVSQSPSNKVTEKGKDVELRCDPISGHTALYWYRQSLGQGLEFLIYFQGNSAPDKSGLPSDRFSAERTGGSVSTLTIQRTQQEDSAVYLCASSSYRGRAFFGQGTRLTVV.

This chain joins TRBV7-2 and TRBJ1-3; possibly TRBD1 for D (5 bases). V gave up 5 bases and J gave up 2 bases, with 10 bases separating them. In germline, CDR1 is SGHTA, CDR2 FQGNSA. The CDR3 sequence is 14 residues long. In DNA, the CDR3 is TGTGCCAGCAGCCAAGACAGTCCTGGAAACACCATATATTTT. Protein: CASSQDSPGNTIYF.

The V and J genes are TRBV7-8 and TRBJ2-6; D may be TRBD1 (6 bases). Per germline, CDR1 SGHVS and CDR2 FQNEAQ. V lost 3 bases, J lost 4 bases, and 10 bases lay in between. The CDR3 totals 15 residues. In DNA form, the CDR3 reads TGTGCCAGCAGCTTTGGGACAAGAGGGGCCAACGTCCTGACTTTC. It specifies CASSFGTRGANVLTF.

The rearrangement links TRBV5-1 to TRBJ1-2; a weak D match, TRBD1 (6 bases). This CDR3 contains 15 residues. CDR1 is SGHRS and CDR2 is YFSETQ in the germline V gene. Trimming cost V 3 bases and J 1 base, with 13 bases left between them. CDR3: CASSSDRGFNYGYTF. The CDR3 bases are TGCGCCAGCAGCTCGGACAGAGGGTTTAACTATGGCTACACCTTC.

The chain uses TRBV6-5 and TRBJ1-2; D is uncertain. The CDR3 length is 12 residues. V was pared by 0 bases and J by 8 bases, with 7 bases between. Germline values: CDR1 MNHEY, CDR2 SVGAGI. The CDR3 is CASSYSGGGYTF. CDR3 nucleotides: TGTGCCAGCAGTTACTCAGGCGGAGGCTACACCTTC.

This chain links TRBV7-9 with TRBJ2-2; tentatively, D is TRBD1 (6 bases). CDR3 length equals 14 residues. The V end was cut by 5 bases, the J end by 3 bases, with 10 bases between. Germline loops: CDR1 SEHNR, CDR2 FQNEAQ (reference sequence). CDR3 DNA: TGTGCCAGCAGCCTCGGACAGTACACCGGGGAGCTGTTTTTT. It yields the protein CASSLGQYTGELFF.

The chain joins TRBV4-3 to TRBJ2-4; the D gene is possibly TRBD2 (5 bases). The CDR3 is 16 residues long. Germline lookup yields CDR1 LGHNA and CDR2 YSLEER. Trimming stripped 1 base from V and 4 bases from J, with 14 bases between. CDR3 residues: CASSQGGDGWKNIQYF. The CDR3 region has the DNA TGCGCCAGCAGCCAAGGGGGAGACGGGTGGAAAAACATTCAGTACTTC.

The V call is TRBV25-1, the J call TRBJ2-5, with 10 bases lining up with TRBD1. V lost 6 bases and J lost 3; bases outside the gene matches: 7. This CDR3 region has 15 residues. Germline V lookup: CDR1 MGHDK, CDR2 SYGVNS. For the CDR3, the DNA is TGTGCCAGCAGGCCAACCGGGACAGGGGAAGAGACCCAGTACTTC. It is translated as CASRPTGTGEETQYF.

V and J are TRBV11-2 and TRBJ1-1; TRBD1 might be the D (5 bases). V was shortened by 1 base and J by 5 bases, with 11 bases between the two germline ends. CDR3 length equals 14 residues. The germline V gene has CDR1 SGHAT and CDR2 FQNNGV. The CDR3 DNA reads TGTGCCAGCAGCTTAGGACAGATGGGGACTGAAGCTTTCTTT. Translating gives CASSLGQMGTEAFF.

The V call is TRBV6-4, the J call TRBJ2-1; a possible D gene is TRBD2 (6 bases). Trimming shortened V by 3 bases and J by 5 bases, and 14 bases separated the two germline ends. Germline V gene data show CDR1 as MRHNA and CDR2 as SNTAGT. This CDR3 has 15 amino acids. The CDR3 DNA reads as TGTGCCAGCAGTGAGGGGGGAAACTGGGACAATGAGCAGTTCTTC. Translation gives CASSEGGNWDNEQFF.

J is TRBJ1-5 and V is TRBV7-6; the D gene is possibly TRBD1 (5 bases). This CDR3 is built from 13 residues. Trimming cost V 6 bases and J 5 bases, with 11 bases left between them. Per the germline V gene, CDR1 is SGHVS and CDR2 is FNYEAQ. The CDR3 DNA reads TGTGCCAGCAGTCGACAGCAAGATCAGCCCCAGCATTTT. Encoded protein: CASSRQQDQPQHF.

The V and J genes are TRBV28 and TRBJ2-7; 7 nucleotides align to TRBD2. The length of the CDR3 is 14 residues. The V gene's germline CDR1 is MDHEN and CDR2 SYDVKM. Unmatched junction bases numbered 7, after V lost 5 bases and J lost 3 bases. The CDR3 here is CASSPSLANYEQYF. DNA of the CDR3: TGTGCCAGCAGTCCCTCACTAGCGAACTACGAGCAGTACTTC.

The gene calls are TRBV19 and TRBJ2-7; the match to TRBD2 covers 10 bases. Trimming removed 1 base from V and 1 base from J; junction bases left unmatched: 1. Germline CDR1 LNHDA, CDR2 SQIVND (reference sequence). There are 15 residues in the CDR3. The CDR3: CASSIVLAGSYEQYF. CDR3 coding DNA: TGTGCCAGTAGTATAGTACTAGCGGGGTCCTACGAGCAGTACTTC. Based on the CDR3 plus reference TRBV19 and TRBJ2-7, the full variable domain is DGGITQSPKYLFRKEGQNVTLSCEQNLNHDAMYWYRQDPGQGLRLIYYSQIVNDFQKGDIAEGYSVSREKKESFPLTVTSAQKNPTAFYLCASSIVLAGSYEQYFGPGTRLTVT.

The chain uses TRBV5-1 and TRBJ2-1; the match to TRBD1 covers 8 bases. The trim removed 2 bases at V and 6 bases at J, leaving 7 bases unmatched. This CDR3 has 15 amino acids. Germline V lookup: CDR1 SGHRS, CDR2 YFSETQ. CDR3 sequence: CASSFATGVANEQFF. CDR3 bases: TGCGCCAGCAGCTTCGCGACAGGGGTAGCCAATGAGCAGTTCTTC. The variable domain in full, completed from reference TRBV5-1 and TRBJ2-1, reads KAGVTQTPRYLIKTRGQQVTLSCSPISGHRSVSWYQQTPGQGLQFLFEYFSETQRNKGNFPGRFSGRQFSNSRSEMNVSTLELGDSALYLCASSFATGVANEQFFGPGTRLTVL.

The chain has TRBV13 and TRBJ2-7; D uncertain. The length of the CDR3 is 13 residues. The V and J ends lost 0 bases and 3 bases respectively, with 6 bases between them. Germline loops: CDR1 PRHDT, CDR2 FYEKMQ (reference sequence). The CDR3 protein is CASSLGTSYEQYF. As DNA, the CDR3 is TGTGCCAGCAGCTTAGGGACAAGCTACGAGCAGTACTTC.